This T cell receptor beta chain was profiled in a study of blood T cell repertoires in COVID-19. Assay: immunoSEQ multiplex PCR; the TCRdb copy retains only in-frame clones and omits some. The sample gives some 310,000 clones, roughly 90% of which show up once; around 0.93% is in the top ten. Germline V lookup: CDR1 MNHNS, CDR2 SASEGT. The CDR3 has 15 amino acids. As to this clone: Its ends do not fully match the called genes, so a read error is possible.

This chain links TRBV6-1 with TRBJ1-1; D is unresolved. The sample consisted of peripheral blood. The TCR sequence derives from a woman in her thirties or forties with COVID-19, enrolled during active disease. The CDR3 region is CASREGGLGNTEAFF. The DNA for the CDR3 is TGTGCCAGCAGAGAAGGAGGCTTAGGAAACACTGAAGCTTTCTTT.